This T cell receptor beta chain derives from a study of shared clonotypes between healthy human individuals. Study-wide background: CD4 naive and CD4 memory each took three plates per donor, while CD8 naive took two and CD8 memory one.

Naivety among CD8 cells was defined by CD45RO negativity and positive CCR7 selection, thereby excluding terminally differentiated effector memory CD45RA+ cells. Findings and limits, study-wide: Researchers sampled only blood; tissue repertoires likely differ.

Data came from immunoSEQ multiplex PCR; TCRdb stores just in-frame clones and leaves some out. The sample has millions of clones; roughly 94% are singletons. On this clone itself: As yet, its antigen is unknown.

The sample was naive CD8+ T cells sorted from blood. This TCR was sampled from a man aged 18 to 35 in good health.

Here the CDR3 DNA reads TGCAGCGTTTTTAACCCTAGCTCCTACGAGCAGTACTTC. Protein product: CSVFNPSSYEQYF. This chain connects TRBV29-1 to TRBJ2-7; D uncertain. Germline CDR1 reads SQVTM; CDR2 reads ANQGSEA. Trimming removed 5 bases at V and 0 bases at J, with 11 bases between. This CDR3 is 13 amino acids long.